What follows describes a single TCR beta chain. Researchers ran the PCR with 60 Vbeta and 13 Jbeta primers. Repertoires were generated with immunoSEQ multiplex PCR, while TCRdb's copy carries only in-frame clones and drops some. The data hold approximately 190,000 clones, with 75% to 85% observed a single time. This sample was taken from a study of cytomegalovirus exposure and HLA in healthy donors. Each donor's status was that of a healthy bone marrow donor. V lost 5 bases and J 0 bases, leaving 14 bases between the germline ends. The CDR3 sequence is 16 residues long. Germline CDR1 and CDR2: SGHVS and FNYEAQ.

This TCR derives from a woman aged 25 to 45 in good health and CMV-seropositive. The sample comprised PBMCs. The rearrangement links TRBV7-6 to TRBJ1-3; tentatively, D is TRBD1 (5 bases). CDR3 sequence reads: CASSPRDPHSGNTIYF. For the CDR3, the DNA is TGTGCCAGCAGCCCGCGGGACCCACACTCTGGAAACACCATATATTTT.